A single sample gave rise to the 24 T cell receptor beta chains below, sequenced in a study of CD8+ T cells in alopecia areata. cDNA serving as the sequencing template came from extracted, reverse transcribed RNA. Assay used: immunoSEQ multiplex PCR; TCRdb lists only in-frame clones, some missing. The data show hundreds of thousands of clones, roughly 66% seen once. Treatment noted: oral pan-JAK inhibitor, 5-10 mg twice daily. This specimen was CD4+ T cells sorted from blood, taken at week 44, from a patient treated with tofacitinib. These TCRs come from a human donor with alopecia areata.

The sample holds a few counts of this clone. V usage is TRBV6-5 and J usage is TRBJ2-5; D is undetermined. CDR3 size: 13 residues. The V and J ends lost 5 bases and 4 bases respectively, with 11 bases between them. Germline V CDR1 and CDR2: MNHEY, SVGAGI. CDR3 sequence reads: CASSPLDGETQYF. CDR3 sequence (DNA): TGTGCCAGCAGTCCTCTTGACGGAGAGACCCAGTACTTC.

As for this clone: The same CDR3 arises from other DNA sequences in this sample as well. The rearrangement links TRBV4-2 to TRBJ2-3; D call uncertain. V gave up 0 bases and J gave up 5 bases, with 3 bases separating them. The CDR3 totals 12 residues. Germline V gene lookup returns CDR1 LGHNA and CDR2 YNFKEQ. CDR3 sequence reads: CASSQDRDTQYF. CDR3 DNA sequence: TGTGCCAGCAGCCAAGACAGAGATACGCAGTATTTT.

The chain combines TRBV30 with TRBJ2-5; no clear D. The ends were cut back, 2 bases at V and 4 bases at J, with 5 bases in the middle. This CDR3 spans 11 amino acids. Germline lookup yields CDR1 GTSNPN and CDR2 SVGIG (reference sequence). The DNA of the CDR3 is TGTGCCTGGAGTATCTCAGAGACCCAGTACTTC. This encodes CAWSISETQYF.

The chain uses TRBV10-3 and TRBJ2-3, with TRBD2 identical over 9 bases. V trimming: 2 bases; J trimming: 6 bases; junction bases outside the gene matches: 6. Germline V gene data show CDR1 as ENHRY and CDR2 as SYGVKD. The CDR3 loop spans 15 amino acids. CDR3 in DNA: TGTGCCATCAGTGAGAGAGCGGGAGGCTTGGATACGCAGTATTTT. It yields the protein CAISERAGGLDTQYF.

CDR3: CASSQDLTGSGDTEAFF. The CDR3 DNA follows: TGTGCCAGCAGCCAAGATCTTACGGGATCTGGTGACACTGAAGCTTTCTTT. The chain uses TRBV14 and TRBJ1-1; no reliable D call. CDR3 size: 17 residues. Trimming removed 0 bases from V and 3 bases from J, with 17 bases in between. Looked up from germline, CDR1 is SGHDN and CDR2 is FVKESK.

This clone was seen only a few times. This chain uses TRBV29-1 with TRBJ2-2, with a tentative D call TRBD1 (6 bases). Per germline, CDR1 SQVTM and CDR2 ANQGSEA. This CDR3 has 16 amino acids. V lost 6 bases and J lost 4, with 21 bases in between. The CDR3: CSVRRRDKGSTGELFF. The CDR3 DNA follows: TGCAGCGTCAGACGCCGGGACAAAGGATCCACCGGGGAGCTGTTTTTT.

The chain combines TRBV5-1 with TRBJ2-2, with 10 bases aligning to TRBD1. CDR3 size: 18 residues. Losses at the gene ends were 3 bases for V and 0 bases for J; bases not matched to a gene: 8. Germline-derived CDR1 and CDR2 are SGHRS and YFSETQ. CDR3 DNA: TGCGCCAGCAGCTCTATCTGGACAGGGGGAGCGAACACCGGGGAGCTGTTTTTT. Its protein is CASSSIWTGGANTGELFF.

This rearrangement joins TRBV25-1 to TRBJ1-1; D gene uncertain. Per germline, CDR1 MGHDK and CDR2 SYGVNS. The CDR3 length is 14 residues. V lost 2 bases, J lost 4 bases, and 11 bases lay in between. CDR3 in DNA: TGTGCCAGCAGTGAAAGGTTGGTTGGCACTGAAGCTTTCTTT. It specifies CASSERLVGTEAFF.

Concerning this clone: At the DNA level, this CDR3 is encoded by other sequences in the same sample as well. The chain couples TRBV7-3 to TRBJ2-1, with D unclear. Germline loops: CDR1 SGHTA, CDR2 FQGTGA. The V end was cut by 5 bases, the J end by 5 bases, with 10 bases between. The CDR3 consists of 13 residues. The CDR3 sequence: CASSLTVDNEQFF. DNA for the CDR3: TGTGCCAGCAGCCTGACCGTGGACAATGAGCAGTTCTTC.

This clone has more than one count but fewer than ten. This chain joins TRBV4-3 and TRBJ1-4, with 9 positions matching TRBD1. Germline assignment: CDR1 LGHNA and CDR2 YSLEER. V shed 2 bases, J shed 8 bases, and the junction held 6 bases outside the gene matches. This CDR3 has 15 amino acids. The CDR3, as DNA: TGCGCCAGCAGCCAATCTGGGGACAGGGACGAAAAACTGTTTTTT. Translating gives CASSQSGDRDEKLFF.

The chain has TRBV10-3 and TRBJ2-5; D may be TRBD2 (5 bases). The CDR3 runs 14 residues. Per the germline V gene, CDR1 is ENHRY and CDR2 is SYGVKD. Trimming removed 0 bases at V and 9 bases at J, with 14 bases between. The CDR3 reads CAISESSAAHPQYF. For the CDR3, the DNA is TGTGCCATCAGTGAGTCATCAGCGGCCCACCCCCAGTACTTC.

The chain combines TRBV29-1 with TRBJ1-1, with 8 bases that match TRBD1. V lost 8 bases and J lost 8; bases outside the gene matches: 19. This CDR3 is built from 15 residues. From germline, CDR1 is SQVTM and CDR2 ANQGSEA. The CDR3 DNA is TGCAGCATTAGAAGAGTTGGAGGACAGGGCGCCGAAGCTTTCTTT. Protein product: CSIRRVGGQGAEAFF.

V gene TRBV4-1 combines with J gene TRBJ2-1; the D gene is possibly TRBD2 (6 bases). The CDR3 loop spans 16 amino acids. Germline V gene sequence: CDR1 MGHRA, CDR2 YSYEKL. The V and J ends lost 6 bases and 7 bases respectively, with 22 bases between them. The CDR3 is CASRLLASQPLNEQFF. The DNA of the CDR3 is TGCGCCAGCAGACTTCTAGCGAGCCAGCCTCTTAATGAGCAGTTCTTC.

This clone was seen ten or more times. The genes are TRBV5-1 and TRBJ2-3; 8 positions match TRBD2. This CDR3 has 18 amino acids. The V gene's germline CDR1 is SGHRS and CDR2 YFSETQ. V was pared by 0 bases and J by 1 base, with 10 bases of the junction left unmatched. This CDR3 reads CASSLVRGSGGRTDTQYF. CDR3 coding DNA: TGCGCCAGCAGCTTGGTACGAGGGAGCGGGGGCCGCACAGATACGCAGTATTTT.

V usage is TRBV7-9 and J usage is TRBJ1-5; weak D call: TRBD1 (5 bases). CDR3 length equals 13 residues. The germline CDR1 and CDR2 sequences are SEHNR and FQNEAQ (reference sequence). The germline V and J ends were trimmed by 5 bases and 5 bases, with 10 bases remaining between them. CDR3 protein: CASSTTADQPQHF. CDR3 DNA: TGTGCCAGCAGCACGACAGCAGATCAGCCCCAGCATTTT. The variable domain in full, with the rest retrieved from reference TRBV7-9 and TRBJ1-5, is DTGVSQNPRHKITKRGQNVTFRCDPISEHNRLYWYRQTLGQGPEFLTYFQNEAQLEKSRLLSDRFSAERPKGSFSTLEIQRTEQGDSAMYLCASSTTADQPQHFGDGTRLSIL.

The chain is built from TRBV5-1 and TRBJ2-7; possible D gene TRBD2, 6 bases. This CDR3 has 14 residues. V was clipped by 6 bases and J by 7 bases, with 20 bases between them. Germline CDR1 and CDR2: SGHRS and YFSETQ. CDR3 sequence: CASNLGRRETEQYF. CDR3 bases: TGCGCCAGCAACCTGGGACGTCGGGAGACGGAGCAGTACTTC.

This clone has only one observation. The CDR3 reads CASSFLRGNSPLHF. CDR3 sequence (DNA): TGTGCCAGCAGCTTCCTCCGCGGTAATTCACCCCTCCACTTT. The chain combines TRBV5-6 with TRBJ1-6; D not resolved. Germline V lookup: CDR1 SGHDT, CDR2 YYEEEE. The CDR3 has 14 amino acids. The germline V and J ends were trimmed by 2 bases and 6 bases, with 9 bases remaining between them.

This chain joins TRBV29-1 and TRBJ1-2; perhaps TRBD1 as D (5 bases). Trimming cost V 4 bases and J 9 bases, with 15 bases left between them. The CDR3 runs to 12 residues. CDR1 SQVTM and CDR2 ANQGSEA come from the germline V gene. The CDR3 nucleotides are TGCAGCGTTGGGGAAGGGGAGGGCAGCTACACCTTC. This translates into CSVGEGEGSYTF.

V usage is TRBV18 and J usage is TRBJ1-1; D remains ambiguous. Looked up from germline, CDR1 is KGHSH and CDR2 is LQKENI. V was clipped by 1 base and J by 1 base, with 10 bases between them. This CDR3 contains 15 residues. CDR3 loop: CASSPLLSPNTEAFF. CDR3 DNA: TGTGCCAGCTCACCACTTTTGTCGCCGAACACTGAAGCTTTCTTT.

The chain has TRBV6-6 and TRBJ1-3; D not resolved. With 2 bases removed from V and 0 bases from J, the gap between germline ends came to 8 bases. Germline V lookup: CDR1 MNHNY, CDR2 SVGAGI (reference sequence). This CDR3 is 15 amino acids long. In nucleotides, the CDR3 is TGTGCCAGCAGTTACGGGCAGAGCTCTGGAAACACCATATATTTT. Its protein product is CASSYGQSSGNTIYF.

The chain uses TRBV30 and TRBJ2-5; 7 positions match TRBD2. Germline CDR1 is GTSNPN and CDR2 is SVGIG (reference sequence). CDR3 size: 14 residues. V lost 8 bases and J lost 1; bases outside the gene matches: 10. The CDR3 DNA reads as TGTGCCGGGGACCAGCGGGGCTTCCAAGAGACCCAGTACTTC. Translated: CAGDQRGFQETQYF.

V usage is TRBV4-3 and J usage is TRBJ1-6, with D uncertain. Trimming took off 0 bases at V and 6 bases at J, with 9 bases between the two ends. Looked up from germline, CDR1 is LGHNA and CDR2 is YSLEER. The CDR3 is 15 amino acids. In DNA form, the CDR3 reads TGCGCCAGCAGCCAAGAAACCCGGGGTAATTCACCCCTCCACTTT. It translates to CASSQETRGNSPLHF.

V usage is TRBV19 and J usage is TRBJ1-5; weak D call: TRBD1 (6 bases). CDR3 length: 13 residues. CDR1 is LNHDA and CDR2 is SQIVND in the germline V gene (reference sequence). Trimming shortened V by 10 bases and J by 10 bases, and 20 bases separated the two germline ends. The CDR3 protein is CATQQRTGQPQHF. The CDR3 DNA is TGTGCCACTCAACAACGAACAGGGCAACCCCAGCATTTT.

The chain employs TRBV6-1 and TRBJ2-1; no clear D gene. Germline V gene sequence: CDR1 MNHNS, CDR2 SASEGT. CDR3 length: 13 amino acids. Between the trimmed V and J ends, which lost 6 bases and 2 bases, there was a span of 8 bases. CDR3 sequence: CASSLATYNEQFF. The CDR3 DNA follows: TGTGCCAGCAGCCTCGCCACCTACAATGAGCAGTTCTTC.